One sample yielded the 5 T cell receptor beta chains listed below, sequenced in a study of T cell responses to AZD1222 COVID-19 vaccine listed by TCRdb under 2021. Library preparation was by the immunoSEQ multiplex PCR assay. TCRdb re-hosts the immuneACCESS table, in-frame sequences only. Its copies lack some clones; in the studies checked, an unresolved V gene accounts for under half of them, and the cause for the rest is not known. Recorded for this sample are over 150,000 clones; roughly 90% of them occurred a single time. The biggest ten clones account for roughly 5.8% of the sample. Read against the paper, the sample's time point label means: baseline before first vaccination. According to the study, the label for this sample's treatment or condition signals: meningococcal conjugate vaccine given as trial control. This specimen was peripheral blood, taken on day 0 of MenACWY control vaccination. These TCRs come from an adult in good health.

The chain has TRBV3-1 (or the pseudogene TRBV3-2) and TRBJ2-5; no firm D call. The germline V and J ends were trimmed by 4 bases and 1 base, with 10 bases remaining between them. Germline CDR1 and CDR2: LGHDT and YNNKEL (reference sequence). CDR3 length equals 14 residues. The CDR3 region is CASSLVGLQETQYF. The CDR3, as DNA: TGTGCCAGCAGCCTAGTCGGGCTCCAAGAGACCCAGTACTTC.

The CDR3 is CASSEYGQTQTYTF. The CDR3 DNA is TGTGCCAGCAGTGAATATGGGCAGACCCAGACCTACACCTTC. The chain joins TRBV25-1 to TRBJ1-2; no firm D call. The CDR3 spans 14 residues. V lost 0 bases to trimming and J lost 10 bases, with 15 bases between them. Looked up from germline, CDR1 is MGHDK and CDR2 is SYGVNS.

This rearrangement joins TRBV27 to TRBJ1-5, with D uncertain. Per germline, CDR1 MNHEY and CDR2 SMNVEV (reference sequence). V was trimmed by 1 base and J by 5 bases, leaving 15 bases between them. This CDR3 has 16 amino acids. The DNA of the CDR3 is TGTGCCAGCAGTTTATTTGGTTCTCCGAGGGATCAGCCCCAGCATTTT. Encoded protein: CASSLFGSPRDQPQHF.

This clone was counted between two and nine times. The chain has TRBV3-1 (or the pseudogene TRBV3-2) and TRBJ1-6; D not certain. Germline values: CDR1 LGHDT, CDR2 YNNKEL (reference sequence). The CDR3 is 12 amino acids. V was trimmed by 4 bases and J by 9 bases, leaving 7 bases between them. CDR3 DNA: TGTGCCAGCAGCCCCCTAAGTTCACCCCTCCACTTT. It specifies CASSPLSSPLHF.

The chain links TRBV6-2 or TRBV6-3 to TRBJ2-2; perhaps TRBD2 as D (5 bases). The CDR3 consists of 14 residues. Trimming left V 7 bases short and J 3 bases short, with 12 bases between. Germline loops: CDR1 MNHEY, CDR2 SVGEGT. The CDR3 nucleotides read TGTGCCAGCACCCCCGGACTCTACACCGGGGAGCTGTTTTTT. As protein: CASTPGLYTGELFF.